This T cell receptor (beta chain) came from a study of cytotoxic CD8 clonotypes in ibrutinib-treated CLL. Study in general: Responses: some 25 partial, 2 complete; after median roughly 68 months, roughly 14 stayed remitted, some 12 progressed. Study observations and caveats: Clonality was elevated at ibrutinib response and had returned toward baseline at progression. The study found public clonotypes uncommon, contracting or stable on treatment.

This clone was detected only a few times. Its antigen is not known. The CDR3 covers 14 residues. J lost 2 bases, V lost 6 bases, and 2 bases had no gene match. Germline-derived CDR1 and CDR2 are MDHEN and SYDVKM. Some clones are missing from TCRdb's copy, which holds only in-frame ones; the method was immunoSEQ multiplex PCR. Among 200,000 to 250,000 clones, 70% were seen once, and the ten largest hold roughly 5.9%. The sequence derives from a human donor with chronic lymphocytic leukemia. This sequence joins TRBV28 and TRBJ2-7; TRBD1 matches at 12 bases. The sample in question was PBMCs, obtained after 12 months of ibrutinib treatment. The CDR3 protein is CASRGTGGAYEQYF. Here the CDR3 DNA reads TGTGCCAGCAGGGGGACAGGGGGCGCCTACGAGCAGTACTTC.